This T cell receptor beta chain appears in the sequencing data of a study of identical twins. Notes on the study in general: The study based its conclusions on cross-sectional statistical analysis and did not follow the same donors.

TCRdb re-analysed the 5' RACE reads in MiXCR, keeping a single row per CDR3 protein. Seen here are about 570,000 distinct CDR3 sequences, more than 9% observed once, and the top ten hold 2.5% to 3.5%. Healthy Caucasian donors formed the entire cohort. The junction had 4 bases not matched to a gene; V was cut back by 2 bases and J by 3 bases. The CDR3 sequence is 15 residues long. The germline gives CDR1 MNHEY, CDR2 SMNVEV (reference sequence). There are many counts of this clonotype. Its antigen is still unknown. These data were likewise used in another study, on yellow fever vaccine responses in identical twins. According to that study: Twins' T cell vaccine responses reportedly looked partly convergent, partly personalized.

Sequencing input: PBMCs. The V gene is TRBV27, the J gene TRBJ2-7, with 10 bases fitting TRBD2. The sequence was obtained from a woman aged 18-29 years in good health. CDR3 in amino acids: CASSLIPSGGYEQYF. CDR3 in DNA: TGTGCCAGCAGTTTAATCCCTAGCGGGGGCTACGAGCAGTACTTC.